The rows below give T cell receptor beta chains drawn from one sample of a study of cytomegalovirus exposure and HLA in healthy donors. Assay: immunoSEQ multiplex PCR; the TCRdb copy retains only in-frame clones and omits some. The sample includes about 85,000 clones, over 70% seen only once; the top ten take 20% to 25%. The sequenced sample consisted of PBMCs. These receptors were collected from a woman between 50 and 59 years old in good health and CMV-seropositive. The conserved cysteine and the conserved F or W are not part of the CDR3 here.

CDR3aa: AIRRDRDSEAF; v_gene: TRBV10-3; j_gene: TRBJ1-1; len: 11
CDR3aa: ASSPPVTRLHEQF; v_gene: TRBV18; j_gene: TRBJ2-1; len: 13
CDR3aa: ASREREAPGTGELF; v_gene: TRBV19; j_gene: TRBJ2-2; len: 14
CDR3aa: ASSGSGKETQY; v_gene: TRBV5-1; j_gene: TRBJ2-5; len: 11
CDR3aa: ASAPRGTVYNEQF; v_gene: TRBV9; j_gene: TRBJ2-1; len: 13
CDR3aa: ASSYFREGYEQY; v_gene: TRBV6-5; j_gene: TRBJ2-7; len: 12
CDR3aa: ASGETQY; v_gene: TRBV30; j_gene: TRBJ2-5; len: 7
CDR3aa: AISSGGDQPQH; v_gene: TRBV10-3; j_gene: TRBJ1-5; len: 11
CDR3aa: ASSFGHFSYEQY; v_gene: TRBV7-8; j_gene: -; len: 12
CDR3aa: ASSIPGTGGLETQY; v_gene: TRBV5-6; j_gene: TRBJ2-5; len: 14
CDR3aa: ASSETVSYGYT; v_gene: TRBV7-9; j_gene: TRBJ1-2; len: 11
CDR3aa: SSSSGGALTNEKLF; v_gene: TRBV7-9; j_gene: TRBJ1-4; len: 14
CDR3aa: ASSSSLDTQY; v_gene: TRBV11-2; j_gene: TRBJ2-3; len: 10
CDR3aa: SSSLNRDRGNYGYT; v_gene: TRBV7-9; j_gene: TRBJ1-2; len: 14
CDR3aa: AIRSPNQGPQH; v_gene: TRBV10-3; j_gene: TRBJ1-5; len: 11